This T cell receptor beta chain appears in the sequencing data of a study of prognosis after radiotherapy for stage I lung cancer. The study amplified the TCR beta CDR3 region from genomic DNA. This amplification was carried out by two rounds of multiplex PCR. For every TRBV and TRBJ gene, a specific primer was used in first-round PCR. MiXCR, run by TCRdb on the multiplex PCR reads, gives a single entry per CDR3 protein. The sample yields 59,000 or so distinct CDR3 sequences, 26% seen once. V lost 5 bases and J lost 1, with 11 bases in between. Germline V gene sequence: CDR1 SGHTA, CDR2 FQGNSA. The length of the CDR3 is 14 residues. Details on this clonotype: This may be a read error: a much more frequent sequence differs by one nucleotide.

The sequence came from a donor over 45 with non-small cell lung cancer. The chain joins TRBV7-2 to TRBJ1-1, with unresolved D. Specimen: PBMCs, collected before or after stereotactic body radiation therapy (not recorded which). CDR3 nucleotides: TGTGCCAGCAGCCGCCGGTACGGGAACACTGAAGCTTTCTTT. Protein sequence: CASSRRYGNTEAFF.